The 6 T cell receptor beta chains below all came from one sample that was sequenced in a study of identical twins. TCRdb reanalysed the 5' RACE reads using MiXCR and keeps one entry per CDR3 protein. The table includes roughly 700,000 distinct CDR3 sequences, more than 6.5% detected once. These records were also assigned to another study, of yellow fever vaccine responses in identical twins.

The sequenced sample consisted of PBMCs. Every receptor here comes from a woman aged 18-29 years in good health.

This clonotype was seen ten or more times. The chain has TRBV5-1 and TRBJ2-1; no firm D call. V was cut by 0 bases and J by 3 bases, with 7 bases left in between. CDR3 length: 14 residues. Germline values: CDR1 SGHRS, CDR2 YFSETQ. In DNA form, the CDR3 reads TGCGCCAGCAGCTTGGGTCAGTACTACAATGAGCAGTTCTTC. This codes for CASSLGQYYNEQFF.

This clonotype came up a few times. The V call is TRBV12-3 or TRBV12-4, the J call TRBJ1-2; tentatively, D is TRBD1 (5 bases). Trimming took 3 bases from V and 13 from J, leaving 15 bases between them. This CDR3 contains 12 residues. The chain's CDR3 is CASSLGGGAFTF. The CDR3 nucleotides are TGTGCCAGCAGTTTGGGCGGTGGGGCTTTCACCTTC.

The chain has TRBV29-1 and TRBJ1-1; TRBD1 agrees at 7 bases. There are 13 residues in the CDR3. The J segment lost 1 base and the V segment lost 4 bases, leaving 3 bases of the junction unmatched. Germline loops: CDR1 SQVTM, CDR2 ANQGSEA. The CDR3 DNA is TGCAGCGTTGCCGGGACAGCGAACACTGAAGCTTTCTTT. Its translation is CSVAGTANTEAFF.

This clonotype was observed a few times. The DNA of the CDR3 is TGTGCCATCAGTGAAGCACAGAATGGCTACACCTTC. The encoded protein is CAISEAQNGYTF. This chain links TRBV10-3 with TRBJ1-2; D ambiguous. Trimming cost V 3 bases and J 6 bases, with 8 bases left between them. CDR1 and CDR2 (germline): ENHRY, SYGVKD. This CDR3 spans 12 amino acids.

This clonotype was detected a few times. The genes are TRBV20-1 and TRBJ1-6; no reliable D call. The CDR3 totals 13 residues. From germline, CDR1 is DFQATT and CDR2 SNEGSKA (reference sequence). V lost 7 bases, J lost 9 bases, and 16 bases lay in between. CDR3 protein: CSVPGSSVSPLHF. In nucleotides, the CDR3 is TGCAGTGTCCCCGGGTCCTCCGTTTCACCCCTCCACTTT.

This clonotype has at least ten counts. This chain joins TRBV7-3 and TRBJ1-1; 9 nucleotides line up with TRBD1. Germline CDR1 is SGHTA and CDR2 is FQGTGA. The V gene end was trimmed by 5 bases and the J gene end by 4 bases; junction bases not matched to a gene: 8. The CDR3 is 15 amino acids. The CDR3 DNA reads as TGTGCCAGCAGCCCTTCCGGGACAGGGTTCACTGAAGCTTTCTTT. It specifies CASSPSGTGFTEAFF.